These 8 T cell receptor beta chains were all obtained from the same sample, sequenced in a study of human T cells and chemical hapten exposure. Each CDR3 protein is one row after TCRdb ran MiXCR on the RACE reads. The profile shows 350,000 to 400,000 distinct CDR3 sequences, 4.5% to 6% of them singletons. Sample time point: pre-sensitization, week 0. Documented treatment: therapeutic diphenylcyclopropenone sensitization with weekly scalp DPC. Specimen: whole blood, collected in connection with sensitization to the hapten diphenylcyclopropenone (DPC). The receptors shown here come from a woman between 45 and 60 years old with alopecia areata. Some clones in this sample may be carry-over from other donors' samples.

This clonotype was counted many times. This rearrangement joins TRBV28 to TRBJ2-3, with 7 bases aligning to TRBD2. The length of the CDR3 is 15 residues. Per germline, CDR1 MDHEN and CDR2 SYDVKM. Losses at the gene ends were 5 bases for V and 2 bases for J; bases not matched to a gene: 7. This CDR3 reads CASSTSGTSTDTQYF. CDR3 sequence (DNA): TGTGCCAGCAGTACCAGCGGGACCTCCACAGATACGCAGTATTTT.

This clonotype was seen only a few times. V gene TRBV11-3 combines with J gene TRBJ2-7, with D tentatively TRBD1 or TRBD2 (6 bases each). CDR3 length equals 14 residues. CDR1 is SGHNT, CDR2 YENEEA, per germline. The V gene lost 6 bases and the J gene lost 4 bases, with 16 bases spanning the gap. The CDR3 region is CASSEGGVGYEQYF. CDR3 bases: TGTGCCAGCAGTGAGGGGGGAGTTGGGTACGAGCAGTACTTC.

This clonotype occurred a few times. This rearrangement joins TRBV6-1 to TRBJ2-3; TRBD2 agrees at 8 bases. The CDR3 has 13 residues. Unmatched junction bases numbered 4, after V lost 7 bases and J lost 4 bases. The germline V gene encodes CDR1 MNHNS and CDR2 SASEGT. DNA for the CDR3: TGTGCCAGCAAGGTAGCGGGACCAGATACGCAGTATTTT. This encodes CASKVAGPDTQYF.

This clonotype was detected many times. The rearrangement uses TRBV20-1 and TRBJ2-1, with unresolved D. Germline-derived CDR1 and CDR2 are DFQATT and SNEGSKA (reference sequence). Trimming shortened V by 5 bases and J by 4 bases, and 6 bases separated the two germline ends. The CDR3 has 11 residues. CDR3 sequence: CSAPLYNEQFF. CDR3 DNA sequence: TGCAGTGCTCCACTTTACAATGAGCAGTTCTTC.

The sample holds many counts of this clonotype. The chain links TRBV5-1 to TRBJ2-6; tentatively, D is TRBD1 (5 bases). Looked up from germline, CDR1 is SGHRS and CDR2 is YFSETQ. The CDR3 loop spans 17 amino acids. Trimming cost V 1 base and J 0 bases, with 11 bases left between them. The CDR3 DNA follows: TGCGCCAGCAGCTTGTCAGGGCCCTCCTCTGGGGCCAACGTCCTGACTTTC. As protein: CASSLSGPSSGANVLTF.

Many counts were recorded for this clonotype. The genes are TRBV28 and TRBJ2-5; possible D gene TRBD2, 6 bases. The length of the CDR3 is 15 residues. Germline loops: CDR1 MDHEN, CDR2 SYDVKM. V was clipped by 3 bases and J by 1 base, with 12 bases between them. The CDR3, as DNA: TGTGCCAGCAGTTTCTCCGTAGCGGTCCAAGAGACCCAGTACTTC. It yields the protein CASSFSVAVQETQYF. Based on the CDR3 plus reference TRBV28 and TRBJ2-5, the full variable domain is DVKVTQSSRYLVKRTGEKVFLECVQDMDHENMFWYRQDPGLGLRLIYFSYDVKMKEKGDIPEGYSVSREKKERFSLILESASTNQTSMYLCASSFSVAVQETQYFGPGTRLLVL.

The V call is TRBV14, the J call TRBJ2-1; D assignment may be TRBD1 or TRBD2 (5 bases each). Trimming took off 6 bases at V and 4 bases at J, with 19 bases between the two ends. The CDR3 is made up of 16 amino acids. In germline, CDR1 is SGHDN, CDR2 FVKESK. This chain's CDR3 is CASRGPLGGPYNEQFF. For the CDR3, the DNA is TGTGCCAGCAGGGGACCGCTAGGAGGCCCTTACAATGAGCAGTTCTTC.

The V gene is TRBV7-3, the J gene TRBJ2-1; no clear D. With 0 bases removed from V and 6 bases from J, the gap between germline ends came to 9 bases. Germline assignment: CDR1 SGHTA and CDR2 FQGTGA. The length of the CDR3 is 14 residues. DNA of the CDR3: TGTGCCAGCAGCTTAACTAGCCTCGCCAATGAGCAGTTCTTC. Its translation: CASSLTSLANEQFF.